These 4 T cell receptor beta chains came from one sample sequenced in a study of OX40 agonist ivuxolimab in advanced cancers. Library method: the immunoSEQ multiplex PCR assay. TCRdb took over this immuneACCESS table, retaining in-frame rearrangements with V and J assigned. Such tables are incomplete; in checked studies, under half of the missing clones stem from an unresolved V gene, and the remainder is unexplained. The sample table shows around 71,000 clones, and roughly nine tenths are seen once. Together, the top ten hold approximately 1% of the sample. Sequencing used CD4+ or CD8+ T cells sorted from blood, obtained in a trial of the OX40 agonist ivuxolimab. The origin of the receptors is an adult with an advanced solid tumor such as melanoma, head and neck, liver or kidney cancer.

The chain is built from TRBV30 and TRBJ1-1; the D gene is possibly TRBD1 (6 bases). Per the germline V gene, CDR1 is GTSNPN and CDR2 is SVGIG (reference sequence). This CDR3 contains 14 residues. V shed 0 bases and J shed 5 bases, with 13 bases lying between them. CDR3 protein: CAWSVKGGGTEAFF. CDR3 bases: TGTGCCTGGAGTGTCAAGGGGGGAGGTACTGAAGCTTTCTTT. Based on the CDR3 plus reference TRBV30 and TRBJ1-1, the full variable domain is SQTIHQWPATLVQPVGSPLSLECTVEGTSNPNLYWYRQAAGRGLQLLFYSVGIGQISSEVPQNLSASRPQDRQFILSSKKLLLSDSGFYLCAWSVKGGGTEAFFGQGTRLTVV.

CDR3 amino acids: CSVADTEAFF. In DNA, the CDR3 is TGCAGCGTGGCGGACACTGAAGCTTTCTTT. The chain uses TRBV29-1 and TRBJ1-1, with no clear D. V lost 6 bases, J lost 3 bases, and 5 bases lay in between. The CDR3 loop spans 10 amino acids. Germline CDR1 SQVTM, CDR2 ANQGSEA.

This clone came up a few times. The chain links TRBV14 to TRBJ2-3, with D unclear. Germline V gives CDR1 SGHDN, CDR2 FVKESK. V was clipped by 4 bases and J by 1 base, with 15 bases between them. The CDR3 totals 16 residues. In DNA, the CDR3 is TGTGCCAGCAGCCTTTTCCTGACGGGCCGCACAGATACGCAGTATTTT. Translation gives CASSLFLTGRTDTQYF.

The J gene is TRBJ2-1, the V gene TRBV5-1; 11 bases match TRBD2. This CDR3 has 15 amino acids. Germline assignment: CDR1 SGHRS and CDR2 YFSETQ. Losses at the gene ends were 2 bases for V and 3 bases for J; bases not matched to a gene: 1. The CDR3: CASSFSGRGYNEQFF. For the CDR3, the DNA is TGCGCCAGCAGCTTTAGCGGGAGGGGCTACAATGAGCAGTTCTTC.